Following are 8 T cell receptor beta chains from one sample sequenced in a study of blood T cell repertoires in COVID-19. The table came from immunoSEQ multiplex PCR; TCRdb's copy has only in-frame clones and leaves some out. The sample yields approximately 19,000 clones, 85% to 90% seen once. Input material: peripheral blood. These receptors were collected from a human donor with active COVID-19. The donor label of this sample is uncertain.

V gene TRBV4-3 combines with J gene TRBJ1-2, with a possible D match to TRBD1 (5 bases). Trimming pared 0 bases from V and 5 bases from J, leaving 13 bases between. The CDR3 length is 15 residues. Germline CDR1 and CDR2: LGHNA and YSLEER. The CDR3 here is CASSQDRGLIYGYTF. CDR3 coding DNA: TGCGCCAGCAGCCAAGATCGGGGACTCATTTATGGCTACACCTTC.

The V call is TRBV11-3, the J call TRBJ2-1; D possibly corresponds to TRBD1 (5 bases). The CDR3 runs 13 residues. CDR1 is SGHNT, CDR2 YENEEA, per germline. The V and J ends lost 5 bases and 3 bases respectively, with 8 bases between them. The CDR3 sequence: CASSRDSYNEQFF. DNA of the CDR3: TGTGCCAGCAGCCGCGACAGCTACAATGAGCAGTTCTTC.

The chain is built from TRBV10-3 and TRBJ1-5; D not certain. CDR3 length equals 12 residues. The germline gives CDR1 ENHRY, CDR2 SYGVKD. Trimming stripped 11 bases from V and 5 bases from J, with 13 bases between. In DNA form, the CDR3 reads TGTGCCGCGGGGAAAGATGATCAGCCCCAGCATTTT. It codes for CAAGKDDQPQHF.

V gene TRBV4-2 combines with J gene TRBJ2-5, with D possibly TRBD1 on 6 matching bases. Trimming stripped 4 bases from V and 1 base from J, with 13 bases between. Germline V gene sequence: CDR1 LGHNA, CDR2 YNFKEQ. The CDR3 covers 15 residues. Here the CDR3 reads CASSRGDRPQETQYF. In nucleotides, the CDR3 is TGTGCCAGCAGCCGCGGAGACAGGCCCCAAGAGACCCAGTACTTC.

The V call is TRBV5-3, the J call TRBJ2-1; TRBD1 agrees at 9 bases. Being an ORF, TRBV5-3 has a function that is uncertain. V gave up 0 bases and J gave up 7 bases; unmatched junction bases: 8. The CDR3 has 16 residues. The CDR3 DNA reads TGTGCCAGAAGCTTGGCCCAAGGACAGGGGTCGAATGAGCAGTTCTTC. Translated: CARSLAQGQGSNEQFF.

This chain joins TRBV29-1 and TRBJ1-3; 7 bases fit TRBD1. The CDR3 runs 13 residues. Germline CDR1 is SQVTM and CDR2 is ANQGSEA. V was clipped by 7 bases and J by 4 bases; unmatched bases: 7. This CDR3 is CSAKTGSGNTIYF. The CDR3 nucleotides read TGCAGCGCAAAGACAGGGTCCGGAAACACCATATATTTT.

The CDR3 nucleotides read TGTGCCAGTAGTACACAGGGGGCTGGCTATGGCTACACCTTC. Amino acids: CASSTQGAGYGYTF. The chain links TRBV19 to TRBJ1-2, with 9 bases that match TRBD1. Germline V gives CDR1 LNHDA, CDR2 SQIVND (reference sequence). The CDR3 has 14 amino acids. V was pared by 4 bases and J by 4 bases, with 4 bases of the junction left unmatched.

As DNA, the CDR3 is TGTGCCAGCAGCGCTAGCGGGGTAGACAATGAGCAGTTCTTC. Translated, it gives CASSASGVDNEQFF. The chain links TRBV11-3 to TRBJ2-1; TRBD2 matches at 9 bases. CDR3 length equals 14 residues. Per germline, CDR1 SGHNT and CDR2 YENEEA. The J segment lost 5 bases and the V segment lost 5 bases, leaving 4 bases of the junction unmatched.